Shown below are 3 T cell receptor beta chains from a single sample sequenced in a study of T-cell reconstitution after alpha-beta-depleted transplantation in children. A TCRbeta library incorporating unique molecular identifiers was prepared. TCRdb re-analysed the PCR reads in MiXCR, keeping a single row per CDR3 protein. In the table there are over 400,000 distinct CDR3 sequences, over 40% of which are singletons. Source: PBMCs, taken before TCRalphabeta/CD19-depleted stem cell transplant. These receptors originate from a girl aged 2-15 years with aplastic anemia, due to receive a stem cell transplant.

CDR3 residues: CASTVGGSNYGYTF. The CDR3 bases are TGTGCCAGCACGGTGGGCGGATCTAACTATGGCTACACCTTC. The chain employs TRBV9 and TRBJ1-2; D ambiguous. V was shortened by 6 bases and J by 0 bases, with 12 bases between the two germline ends. Per germline, CDR1 SGDLS and CDR2 YYNGEE. The CDR3 is made up of 14 amino acids. Supplemented by reference TRBV9 and TRBJ1-2, the full variable domain reads DSGVTQTPKHLITATGQRVTLRCSPRSGDLSVYWYQQSLDQGLQFLIQYYNGEERAKGNILERFSAQQFPDLHSELNLSSLELGDSALYFCASTVGGSNYGYTFGSGTRLTVV.

The gene calls are TRBV20-1 and TRBJ2-6; 7 positions agree with TRBD2. This CDR3 is built from 17 residues. V was clipped by 5 bases and J by 4 bases; unmatched bases: 14. CDR1 is DFQATT, CDR2 SNEGSKA, per germline (reference sequence). As DNA, the CDR3 is TGCAGTGCTTCGACGAGCGGGGAACACGTCGGGGCCAACGTCCTGACTTTC. Protein sequence: CSASTSGEHVGANVLTF.

This clonotype has a single count. The V gene is TRBV7-9, the J gene TRBJ2-7; TRBD1 matches at 10 bases. CDR3 size: 14 residues. V lost 4 bases and J lost 3; bases outside the gene matches: 3. Germline V CDR1 and CDR2: SEHNR, FQNEAQ (reference sequence). CDR3 sequence: CASSSGTGDYEQYF. In DNA form, the CDR3 reads TGTGCCAGCAGCTCAGGGACAGGGGACTACGAGCAGTACTTC.